These T cell receptor beta chains were read from a single sample in a study of blood T cell repertoires in COVID-19. Only in-frame clones appear in the TCRdb table, and some are missing; sequencing was by immunoSEQ multiplex PCR. The sample contains 250,000 to 350,000 clones, 80% to 90% of which appear only once. The sample comprised PBMCs or T cells enriched from blood (not recorded which). Source of these receptors: a woman between 18 and 29 years old who had recovered from COVID-19. CDR3s include the opening cysteine and the closing phenylalanine or tryptophan. D genes are given only for firm matches. Size values are once, few and many counts, or a class for expanded clones, and some rows have none.

TRBV5-1,TRBJ1-3,TRBD1,16,-,CASSLTGTGSGNTIYF,TGCGCCAGCAGCCTGACCGGGACAGGCAGCGGAAACACCATATATTTT
TRBV6-6,TRBJ2-2,-,14,-,CASSYWQDTGELFF,TGTGCCAGCAGTTACTGGCAGGACACCGGGGAGCTGTTTTTT
TRBV11-2,TRBJ1-6,TRBD1,17,few,CASSPQGRGPYNSPLHF,TGTGCCAGCAGCCCACAGGGAAGGGGGCCCTATAATTCACCCCTCCACTTT
TRBV27,TRBJ1-4,TRBD1,15,once,CASSLTGTDNEKLFF,TGTGCCAGCAGTTTAACCGGGACAGATAATGAAAAACTGTTTTTT
TRBV7-2,TRBJ2-7,TRBD1,15,-,CASSLQGASSYEQYF,TGTGCCAGCAGCTTACAGGGGGCGAGCTCCTACGAGCAGTACTTC
TRBV19,TRBJ1-5,TRBD1,15,-,CASRRDSYSNQPQHF,TGTGCCAGTAGAAGGGACAGCTATAGCAATCAGCCCCAGCATTTT
TRBV7-9,TRBJ2-7,TRBD2,14,-,CASSLSGVVLEEYF,TGTGCCAGCAGCTTGAGCGGGGTTGTACTAGAGGAGTACTTC
TRBV10-3,TRBJ2-1,-,15,-,CAISVRRGRENEQFF,TGTGCCATCAGTGTAAGGAGGGGACGAGAGAATGAGCAGTTCTTC
TRBV28,TRBJ1-2,TRBD1,17,once,CASSLASWDRGLNGYTF,TGTGCCAGCAGTTTAGCATCCTGGGACAGGGGGCTCAATGGCTACACCTTC
TRBV5-1,TRBJ2-3,-,14,-,CASSLSGFTDTQYF,TGCGCCAGCAGCTTGAGCGGGTTCACAGATACGCAGTATTTT
TRBV28,TRBJ1-6,-,14,once,CASSLSGLDSPLHF,TGTGCCAGCAGTTTATCAGGGCTAGATTCACCCCTCCACTTT
TRBV27,TRBJ2-7,-,12,-,CASSSPVDEQYF,TGTGCCAGCAGTTCCCCTGTCGACGAGCAGTACTTC
TRBV3-1/TRBV3-2,TRBJ2-7,TRBD1,15,-,CASSFGTGFIYEQYF,TGTGCCAGCAGCTTCGGGACAGGGTTTATCTACGAGCAGTACTTC
TRBV7-9,TRBJ2-3,TRBD2,14,-,CASNPSGGTDTQYF,TGTGCCAGCAACCCTAGCGGGGGCACAGATACGCAGTATTTT
TRBV4-1,TRBJ2-7,-,14,-,CASSQDPGSYEQYF,TGCGCCAGCAGCCAAGACCCAGGGTCCTACGAGCAGTACTTC
TRBV9,TRBJ2-3,TRBD2,15,-,CASSVVAGDTDTQYF,TGTGCCAGCAGCGTAGTGGCGGGAGACACAGATACGCAGTATTTT
TRBV10-2,TRBJ1-2,-,15,once,CASSEFRGPTDGYTF,TGCGCCAGCAGTGAGTTTAGAGGGCCTACTGATGGCTACACCTTC
TRBV27,TRBJ1-5,TRBD1,12,-,CATGQSGQPQHF,TGTGCCACGGGACAGAGCGGACAGCCCCAGCATTTT
TRBV6-5,TRBJ1-1,-,13,-,CASRDRFGPEAFF,TGTGCCAGCAGAGACAGGTTTGGCCCTGAAGCTTTCTTT
TRBV7-9,TRBJ1-1,-,8,once,CATHEAFF,TGTGCCACCCATGAAGCTTTCTTT
TRBV5-4,TRBJ1-4,-,13,-,CASSPGLEEKLFF,TGTGCCAGCAGCCCCGGACTGGAAGAAAAACTGTTTTTT
TRBV7-9,TRBJ1-3,-,17,many,CASSNSGTRFSGNTIYF,TGTGCCAGCAGCAATTCCGGGACACGGTTTTCTGGAAACACCATATATTTT
TRBV5-8,TRBJ1-4,-,14,-,CASSLGTTNEKLFF,TGTGCCAGCAGCCTAGGGACAACGAATGAAAAACTGTTTTTT
TRBV9,TRBJ2-7,-,13,-,CASSAVDAGEQYF,TGTGCCAGCAGCGCCGTGGACGCGGGGGAGCAGTACTTC
TRBV9,TRBJ2-5,-,14,-,CASSVSRGRETQYF,TGTGCCAGCAGCGTATCCAGAGGGAGGGAGACCCAGTACTTC
TRBV6-5,TRBJ2-7,TRBD1,14,once,CASNPGQGRYEQYF,TGTGCCAGCAATCCGGGACAGGGGCGTTACGAGCAGTACTTC
TRBV29-1,TRBJ1-1,TRBD1,13,-,CSARQGRDTEAFF,TGCAGCGCAAGACAGGGGAGGGACACTGAAGCTTTCTTT
TRBV10-3,TRBJ1-4,TRBD1,14,-,CAISSTGGDEKLFF,TGTGCCATCAGTTCGACAGGGGGGGATGAAAAACTGTTTTTT
TRBV19,TRBJ2-7,TRBD1,14,-,CASSTGTGSYEQYF,TGTGCCAGTAGTACTGGGACAGGGTCCTACGAGCAGTACTTC
TRBV19,TRBJ1-2,TRBD1,12,-,CASTSQGNGYTF,TGTGCCAGTACTTCACAGGGGAATGGCTACACCTTC
TRBV19,TRBJ2-1,TRBD2,15,-,CASTMTSGGINEQFF,TGTGCCAGTACCATGACTAGCGGGGGAATTAATGAGCAGTTCTTC
TRBV19,TRBJ1-6,TRBD1,14,few,CASSILTGGSPLHF,TGTGCCAGTAGTATCCTCACAGGGGGTTCACCCCTCCACTTT
TRBV10-3,TRBJ1-1,-,16,-,CAISAKEGNENTEAFF,TGTGCCATCAGTGCTAAAGAGGGTAATGAGAACACTGAAGCTTTCTTT
TRBV2,TRBJ1-3,-,16,-,CASSEAIGVSGNTIYF,TGTGCCAGCAGTGAAGCGATAGGGGTCTCTGGAAACACCATATATTTT
TRBV28,TRBJ2-5,-,13,-,CASSRRGRETQYF,TGTGCCAGCAGCCGGAGGGGGCGCGAGACCCAGTACTTC
TRBV10-3,TRBJ1-1,-,14,-,CAISESLQGTEAFF,TGTGCCATCAGTGAGTCATTGCAGGGGACTGAAGCTTTCTTT
TRBV5-6,TRBJ1-1,-,14,-,CASSFGSGNTEAFF,TGTGCCAGCAGCTTTGGTTCGGGGAACACTGAAGCTTTCTTT
TRBV18,TRBJ1-1,-,13,-,CASYRVGNTEAFF,TGTGCCAGCTACAGAGTCGGGAACACTGAAGCTTTCTTT
TRBV4-1,TRBJ2-5,-,16,-,CASSLHGTSPGETQYF,TGCGCCAGCAGCTTACATGGGACTTCCCCGGGGGAGACCCAGTACTTC
TRBV4-1,TRBJ1-2,-,19,-,CASSQEFIRPSKAVNGYTF,TGCGCCAGCAGCCAAGAATTCATACGGCCGTCCAAAGCGGTAAATGGCTACACCTTC
TRBV11-2,TRBJ2-7,TRBD2,18,-,CASSPGLAGVGNPHEQYF,TGTGCCAGCAGCCCCGGACTAGCGGGGGTGGGTAACCCACACGAGCAGTACTTC
TRBV24-1,TRBJ2-3,TRBD2,14,few,CATSRAGGPDTQYF,TGTGCCACTTCTAGGGCGGGAGGGCCAGATACGCAGTATTTT
TRBV6-5,TRBJ1-5,TRBD1,15,-,CASRAGTGGRQPQHF,TGTGCCAGCAGGGCCGGGACAGGGGGCCGTCAGCCCCAGCATTTT
TRBV27,TRBJ2-2,TRBD2,19,-,CASSLLPSGITYGTGELFF,TGTGCCAGCAGTTTACTACCTAGCGGGATTACCTATGGCACCGGGGAGCTGTTTTTT
TRBV7-8,TRBJ1-2,-,17,-,CASSLRQARDSNYGYTF,TGTGCCAGCAGCCTTCGACAGGCTCGGGATTCTAACTATGGCTACACCTTC
TRBV30,TRBJ2-7,-,12,-,CAQRKEVGEQYF,TGTGCCCAGAGAAAGGAGGTGGGCGAGCAGTACTTC
TRBV28,TRBJ2-7,-,13,few,CASSSREPYQQYF,TGTGCCAGCAGCTCCCGGGAACCTTATCAGCAGTACTTC
TRBV7-6,TRBJ1-1,-,16,-,CASSLQGGTMNTEAFF,TGTGCCAGCAGCTTACAGGGAGGGACAATGAACACTGAAGCTTTCTTT
TRBV10-1,TRBJ2-2,TRBD1,14,-,CASSVGTGVGELFF,TGCGCCAGCAGTGTAGGGACAGGGGTCGGGGAGCTGTTTTTT
TRBV12-3/TRBV12-4,TRBJ2-2,-,13,few,CASSLKTTGELFF,TGTGCCAGCAGTTTGAAGACAACCGGGGAGCTGTTTTTT
TRBV5-1,TRBJ2-7,-,14,-,CASKRQGMENEQYF,TGCGCCAGCAAACGTCAGGGGATGGAGAACGAGCAGTACTTC
TRBV10-3,TRBJ2-5,TRBD1,14,once,CAISEGQGKETQYF,TGTGCCATCAGTGAGGGACAGGGGAAAGAGACCCAGTACTTC
TRBV5-1,TRBJ2-3,TRBD2,15,-,CASSEAGALTDTQYF,TGCGCCAGCAGCGAAGCGGGGGCCCTCACAGATACGCAGTATTTT